These 18 T cell receptor beta chains were all obtained from the same sample, sequenced in a study of blood T cells in healthy people across ages. For the second PCR, which ran for 7 to 11 cycles, a sample-barcoded 5' primer and a J-beta primer mix were used. A single record per CDR3 protein comes from TCRdb applying MiXCR to the 5' RACE reads. Among roughly 1,500,000 distinct CDR3 sequences, roughly 32% were seen once, and the ten largest hold approximately 11%. Sequencing was carried out using blood. All receptors derive from a woman aged 25-40 years in good health.

V usage is TRBV27 and J usage is TRBJ2-7; possible D gene TRBD2, 6 bases. Germline V lookup: CDR1 MNHEY, CDR2 SMNVEV (reference sequence). V shed 3 bases and J shed 3 bases, with 12 bases lying between them. The CDR3 totals 14 residues. CDR3 DNA: TGTGCCAGCAGTTTCTTTAGCGGTGGCTACGAGCAGTACTTC. This codes for CASSFFSGGYEQYF.

Written as DNA, the CDR3 is TGTGCCAGCAGCAAATTGAGGGGCGGTAGGAATGAGCAGTTCTTC. Its protein is CASSKLRGGRNEQFF. This chain joins TRBV21-1 and TRBJ2-1; TRBD1, as called in the table, went unchecked against the DNA. TRBV21-1 is a pseudogene locus. The CDR3 has 15 amino acids.

V gene TRBV7-3 combines with J gene TRBJ2-3; TRBD2 agrees at 10 bases. This CDR3 is 16 amino acids long. Unmatched junction bases numbered 6, after V lost 0 bases and J lost 6 bases. Germline CDR1 and CDR2: SGHTA and FQGTGA. The CDR3 loop is CASSLTGTSERDTQYF. The DNA for the CDR3 is TGTGCCAGCAGCTTAACGGGGACTAGCGAAAGGGATACGCAGTATTTT.

The V gene is TRBV5-1, the J gene TRBJ2-5; D might be TRBD2 (5 bases). Per germline, CDR1 SGHRS and CDR2 YFSETQ. Between the trimmed V and J ends, which lost 6 bases and 10 bases, there was a span of 28 bases. The CDR3 loop spans 16 amino acids. The CDR3 loop is CASIEAPSRPPRDQYF. Written as DNA, the CDR3 is TGCGCCAGCATAGAGGCCCCCTCCCGTCCCCCGAGGGACCAGTACTTC.

Concerning this clonotype itself: One end of the junction does not line up with germline, which may come from a read error. The rearrangement joins TRBV5-1 to TRBJ2-7; D gene ambiguous. The J call is uncertain, as TRBJ2-5 better fits the DNA end. The germline V gene has CDR1 SGHRS and CDR2 YFSETQ. CDR3 length equals 10 residues. The CDR3 protein is CTSSLETQYF. The CDR3 nucleotides are TGCACCAGCAGCTTAGAGACCCAGTACTTC.

This chain joins TRBV18 and TRBJ2-7, with D unresolved. The CDR3 is 16 residues long. Germline V gives CDR1 KGHSH, CDR2 LQKENI. V was clipped by 1 base and J by 4 bases, with 17 bases between them. CDR3 residues: CASSPQAERGNYEQYF. The DNA for the CDR3 is TGTGCCAGCTCACCACAGGCCGAGAGAGGAAATTACGAGCAGTACTTC.

This clonotype appeared once. One end of the junction fails to match germline, which may point to a read error. This chain uses TRBV12-3 or TRBV12-4 with TRBJ2-5, with TRBD1 matching over 9 bases. The J call may be in error: the DNA end matches TRBJ2-7 better. This CDR3 has 15 residues. CDR3 protein: CAGSLEGQGLDEQYF. Written as DNA, the CDR3 is TGTGCCGGCAGTTTGGAGGGACAGGGTTTGGACGAGCAGTACTTC.

In its sample, this clonotype was seen a few times. This chain links TRBV28 with TRBJ2-7; D gene uncertain. Germline assignment: CDR1 MDHEN and CDR2 SYDVKM. This CDR3 spans 12 amino acids. V lost 5 bases and J lost 3, with 8 bases in between. The CDR3 spells CASSGYSYEQYF. In DNA, the CDR3 is TGTGCCAGCAGTGGCTACAGCTACGAGCAGTACTTC.

The rearrangement joins TRBV2 to TRBJ2-5; possibly TRBD2 for D (6 bases). This CDR3 spans 14 amino acids. Trimming left V 0 bases short and J 1 base short, with 6 bases between. CDR1 is SNHLY, CDR2 FYNNEI, per germline. This chain's CDR3 is CASSEASGQETQYF. The CDR3, as DNA: TGTGCCAGCAGTGAAGCTAGCGGCCAAGAGACCCAGTACTTC.

This clonotype was recorded a few times. The chain couples TRBV6-1 to TRBJ2-7; TRBD1 might be the D (5 bases). This CDR3 region has 16 residues. Germline loops: CDR1 MNHNS, CDR2 SASEGT. V was trimmed by 3 bases and J by 2 bases, leaving 17 bases between them. The CDR3 bases are TGTGCCAGCAGTGAGAATCCGACAGACGAGACCTACGAGCAGTACTTC. Amino acid sequence: CASSENPTDETYEQYF.

V is TRBV9 and J is TRBJ2-3, with 10 bases matching TRBD2. The CDR3 is made up of 17 amino acids. J lost 4 bases, V lost 2 bases, and 10 bases had no gene match. CDR1 and CDR2 (germline): SGDLS, YYNGEE. The CDR3: CASSVSRAGGNADTQYF. In nucleotides, the CDR3 is TGTGCCAGCAGCGTTTCTAGAGCGGGAGGGAATGCAGATACGCAGTATTTT.

About this clonotype: A much larger clone lies a single base off, so this may be a read error. The gene calls are TRBV7-2 and TRBJ1-1; D may be TRBD1 (6 bases). Germline values: CDR1 SGHTA, CDR2 FQGNSA. The CDR3 runs 12 residues. The V end was cut by 7 bases, the J end by 12 bases, with 18 bases between. The CDR3 DNA follows: TGTGCCAGCACTCAAGGGGGGGTGAAAACTTTCTTT. It codes for CASTQGGVKTFF.

The rearrangement joins TRBV5-1 to TRBJ2-2; 8 positions agree with TRBD2. J was trimmed by 4 bases and V by 4 bases; bases with no gene match: 3. The CDR3 runs to 14 residues. CDR1 is SGHRS and CDR2 is YFSETQ in the germline V gene. CDR3 in DNA: TGCGCCAGCAGCCGGGGGGGGCCCACCGGGGAGCTGTTTTTT. This codes for CASSRGGPTGELFF.

CDR3 sequence reads: CASSPGAGMMFF. The CDR3 coding sequence is TGCGCCAGCAGCCCAGGGGCAGGGATGATGTTTTTT. This chain joins TRBV4-1 and TRBJ1-4; tentative D call: TRBD1 (6 bases). V lost 4 bases and J 15 bases, leaving 15 bases between the germline ends. This CDR3 is built from 12 residues. Germline values: CDR1 MGHRA, CDR2 YSYEKL.

The gene calls are TRBV6-6 and TRBJ1-5; no clear D gene. CDR3 length: 16 residues. CDR1 is MNHNY and CDR2 is SVGAGI in the germline V gene (reference sequence). V lost 2 bases to trimming and J lost 3 bases, with 14 bases between them. CDR3 nucleotide sequence: TGTGCCAGCAGTTACCTGGCGGTGGAGCTCAATCAGCCCCAGCATTTT. It encodes CASSYLAVELNQPQHF.

This clonotype appeared a few times. The chain joins TRBV28 to TRBJ1-2; the D gene is possibly TRBD1 (6 bases). The CDR3 sequence is 14 residues long. Trimming took off 7 bases at V and 3 bases at J, with 15 bases between the two ends. From germline, CDR1 is MDHEN and CDR2 SYDVKM. Here the CDR3 reads CASKRQGMHYGYTF. As DNA, the CDR3 is TGTGCCAGCAAACGGCAGGGGATGCACTATGGCTACACCTTC.

The gene calls are TRBV20-1 and TRBJ2-7; D perhaps matches TRBD2 (6 bases). Germline assignment: CDR1 DFQATT and CDR2 SNEGSKA (reference sequence). The CDR3 has 14 residues. V gave up 0 bases and J gave up 2 bases, with 11 bases separating them. CDR3 coding DNA: TGCAGTGCTAGAGATATAAGCGGGCCCTACGAGCAGTACTTC. This codes for CSARDISGPYEQYF.

This clonotype was counted between two and nine times. The chain combines TRBV29-1 with TRBJ2-3; 10 bases align to TRBD1. The germline V gene encodes CDR1 SQVTM and CDR2 ANQGSEA. There are 13 residues in the CDR3. The ends lost 4 bases at V and 5 bases at J; junction bases unmatched: 3. The CDR3 nucleotides are TGCAGCGTTGGACAGGGGGCGGGAGATACGCAGTATTTT. It translates to CSVGQGAGDTQYF.